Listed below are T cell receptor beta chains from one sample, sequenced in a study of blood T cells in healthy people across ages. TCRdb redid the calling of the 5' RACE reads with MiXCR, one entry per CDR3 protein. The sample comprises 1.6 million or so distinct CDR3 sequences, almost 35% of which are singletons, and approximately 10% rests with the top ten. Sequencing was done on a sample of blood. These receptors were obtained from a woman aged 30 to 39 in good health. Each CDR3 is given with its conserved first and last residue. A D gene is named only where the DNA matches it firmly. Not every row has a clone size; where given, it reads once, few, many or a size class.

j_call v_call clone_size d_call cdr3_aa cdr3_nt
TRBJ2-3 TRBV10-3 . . CAISESGATDTQYF TGTGCCATCAGTGAGTCGGGGGCCACAGATACGCAGTATTTT
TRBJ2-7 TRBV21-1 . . CASSKVAAKIPLVSGVQYF TGTGCCAGCAGCAAAGTCGCGGCGAAAATCCCCTTAGTGAGCGGTGTTCAGTACTTC
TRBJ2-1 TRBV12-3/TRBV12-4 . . CASRLVGPYNEQFF TGTGCCAGCAGGTTAGTGGGGCCTTACAATGAGCAGTTCTTC
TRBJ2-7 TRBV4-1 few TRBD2 CASSQASGGTYEQYF TGCGCCAGCAGCCAAGCTAGCGGGGGAACCTACGAGCAGTACTTC
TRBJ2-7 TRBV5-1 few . CASSSWTPRYEQYF TGCGCCAGCAGCTCCTGGACACCGCGGTACGAGCAGTACTTC
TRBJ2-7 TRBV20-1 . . CSARDYPAYEQYF TGCAGTGCGCGCGACTATCCTGCTTACGAGCAGTACTTC
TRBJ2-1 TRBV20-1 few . CSASTRTLLANEQFF TGCAGTGCCTCTACTCGGACTCTGTTGGCGAATGAGCAGTTCTTC
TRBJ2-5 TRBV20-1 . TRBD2 CSASSSGRTSGETQYF TGCAGTGCTAGTTCTAGCGGGAGGACGAGCGGAGAGACCCAGTACTTC
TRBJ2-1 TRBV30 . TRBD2 CASDNDSGNYEQFF TGTGCCTCGGATAACGATAGCGGGAACTATGAGCAGTTCTTC
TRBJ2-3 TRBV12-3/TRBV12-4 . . CASNLGGVGADTQYF TGTGCCAGCAATTTAGGCGGCGTGGGAGCTGATACGCAGTATTTT
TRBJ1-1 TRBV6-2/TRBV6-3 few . CTSSQAAGEAFF TGTACCAGCAGTCAGGCGGCAGGGGAAGCTTTCTTT
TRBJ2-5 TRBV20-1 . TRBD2 CSVRDYGPSLDRAGPQETQYF TGCAGTGTTAGAGATTACGGTCCCTCGTTGGATCGAGCGGGGCCACAAGAGACCCAGTACTTC
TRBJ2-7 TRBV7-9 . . CATGYEQYF TGTGCCACGGGATACGAGCAGTACTTC
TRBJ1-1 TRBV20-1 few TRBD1 CSARPDRGPFGTEAFF TGCAGTGCTAGACCGGACAGGGGGCCCTTTGGAACTGAAGCTTTCTTT
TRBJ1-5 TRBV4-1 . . CASRGAGEGNQPQHF TGCGCCAGCAGGGGAGCAGGGGAGGGGAATCAGCCCCAGCATTTT
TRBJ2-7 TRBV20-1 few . CSAREKWLHLNEQYF TGCAGTGCTAGAGAAAAGTGGCTTCACTTGAACGAGCAGTACTTC
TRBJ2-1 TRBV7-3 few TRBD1 CASSHGQGPYNEQFF TGTGCCAGCAGCCACGGACAGGGTCCCTACAATGAGCAGTTCTTC
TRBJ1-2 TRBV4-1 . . CASSQAPGAIRGYTF TGCGCCAGCAGCCAGGCCCCCGGGGCCATCCGAGGCTACACCTTC
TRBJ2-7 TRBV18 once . CASSPKVPGSYEQYF TGTGCCAGCTCACCAAAGGTCCCAGGCTCCTACGAGCAGTACTTC
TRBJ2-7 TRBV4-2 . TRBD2 CASSQAGGGAAEQYF TGTGCCAGCAGCCAAGCGGGCGGGGGGGCGGCGGAGCAGTACTTC
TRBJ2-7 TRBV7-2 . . CASGLPSDSEQYF TGTGCCAGCGGCTTGCCTAGCGACAGCGAGCAGTACTTC
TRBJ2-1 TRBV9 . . CASSAGGRGNEQFF TGTGCCAGCAGCGCCGGGGGCCGGGGCAATGAGCAGTTCTTC
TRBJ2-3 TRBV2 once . CTSSDVQGSPRQYF TGTACCAGCAGTGATGTGCAGGGGAGTCCCAGGCAGTATTTT
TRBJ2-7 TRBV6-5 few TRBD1 CASSYLRDRGSEQYF TGTGCCAGCAGTTACCTTCGGGACAGGGGGAGCGAGCAGTACTTC
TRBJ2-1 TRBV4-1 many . CASSQGSGLAQEQFF TGCGCCAGCAGCCAAGGTTCGGGGCTAGCGCAGGAGCAGTTCTTC
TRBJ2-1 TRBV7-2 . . CASSLGHSGVGEQFF TGTGCCAGCAGCCTAGGACACTCAGGGGTTGGTGAGCAGTTCTTC
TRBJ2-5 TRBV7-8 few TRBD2 CASSLDLAGAQETQYF TGTGCCAGCAGCTTAGATCTAGCGGGGGCACAAGAGACCCAGTACTTC
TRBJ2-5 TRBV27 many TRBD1 CASSLVSGGQETQYF TGTGCCAGCAGCCTGGTCTCAGGGGGACAAGAGACCCAGTACTTC
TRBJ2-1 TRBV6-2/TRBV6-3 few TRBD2 CASGKRGGRAAYNEQFF TGTGCCAGCGGAAAGCGGGGCGGGAGGGCCGCCTACAATGAGCAGTTCTTC
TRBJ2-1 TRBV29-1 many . CSVEDAGATYNEQFF TGCAGCGTTGAAGATGCGGGGGCCACCTACAATGAGCAGTTCTTC
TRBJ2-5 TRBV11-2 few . CASSPWGRQYF TGTGCCAGCAGCCCTTGGGGTAGGCAGTACTTC
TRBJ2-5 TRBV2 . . CASSAGTLRETQYF TGTGCCAGCAGTGCCGGGACATTAAGAGAGACCCAGTACTTC
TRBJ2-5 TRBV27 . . CASSLSPVPETQYF TGTGCCAGCAGTTTATCCCCGGTCCCAGAGACCCAGTACTTC
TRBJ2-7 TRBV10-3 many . CAISESPGASYEQYF TGTGCCATCAGTGAGTCCCCGGGAGCCTCCTACGAGCAGTACTTC
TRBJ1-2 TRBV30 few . CAWTVGGIGGYTF TGTGCCTGGACTGTAGGGGGAATCGGCGGCTACACCTTC
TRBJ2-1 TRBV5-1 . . CASSKEGGGYNEQFF TGCGCCAGCAGCAAGGAGGGGGGGGGCTACAATGAGCAGTTCTTC
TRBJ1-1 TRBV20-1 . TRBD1 CSAKGGRGPNTEAFF TGCAGTGCTAAGGGAGGCAGGGGGCCTAACACTGAAGCTTTCTTT
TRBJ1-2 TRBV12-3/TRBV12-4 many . CASSLGGAGGYTF TGTGCCAGCAGCCTAGGGGGGGCCGGGGGCTACACCTTC
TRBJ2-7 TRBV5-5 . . CASSSSSNSYEQYF TGTGCCAGCAGCTCCAGCTCCAACTCCTACGAGCAGTACTTC
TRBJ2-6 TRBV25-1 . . CAGSVQYSGANVLTF TGTGCCGGCAGTGTACAGTACTCTGGGGCCAACGTCCTGACTTTC